This T cell receptor beta chain was identified in a study of blood T cell repertoires in COVID-19 (dated by TCRdb to 2018 to 2021). As for the study more broadly: Collaborator samples came from the United States, Italy and Spain and covered acute and convalescent phases of COVID-19. Subjects who had been exposed to COVID-19, were actively infected with it, or had recovered from it provided the deeply sampled blood TCRbeta repertoires that made up the dataset. The repertoires were released in a freely available public database intended as a resource for research on the immune response to SARS-CoV-2. The sample metadata nearly always contained a de-identified subject ID, COVID-19 status, age in years and sex. The prospective study material was composed of cDNA or gDNA derived from T cells, B-cell-depleted T cells, or PBMCs. HLA class I and class II types, where available, came from metadata supplied by the sample provider rather than from assay-based typing. Samples came from the ongoing ImmuneRACE study (first 160 participants) plus 1,254 subjects from 6 global collaborators. The full study reports these points: Clinical and demographic metadata were provided uncurated, with the amount varying by source and participant.

From the cysteine through the phenylalanine, the CDR3 covers 17 amino acids. Just CDR3 DNA is preserved here, 51 bases in frame from base 1. The germline V gene sets CDR1 to KGHDR and CDR2 to SFDVKD. The trim is 5 bases for V and 0 bases for J, with a gap of 18 bases between the germline ends. Only one count was recorded for this clone. Its cognate antigen has yet to be identified. No base-level quality is on record; no much larger clone is a single base apart. Each collaborating institution followed its own protocols to collect whole blood in K2EDTA tubes. For TCRbeta analysis, collaborator samples were shipped as frozen whole blood, as isolated PBMCs, or as DNA extracted from either sample type. TCRbeta CDR3 regions were amplified from genomic DNA using the immunoSEQ Assay, a bias-controlled multiplex PCR. Per the authors' processing: The number of nucleated cells in each sample was estimated from the amplification of reference gene primers within the assay. To quantify the absolute abundance of each unique TCRbeta CDR3 rearrangement, sequence reads were collapsed and filtered. For each sample, productive Simpson clonality was calculated as the square root of Simpson's diversity index across productive rearrangements. In TCRdb, the immuneACCESS table is reduced to in-frame sequences with V and J assigned. These tables do not hold every clone; where another copy was compared, an unresolved V gene accounts for under half, and the others remain unexplained. Clone size and the V and J calls come from that table; the DNA yielded D and trimming. In all, the sample holds approximately 260,000 clones, and approximately 84% of those were seen once. Jointly, the top ten make up over 8.5% of the sample.

This TCR was sampled from a human donor in a cohort sampled during active COVID-19. Sequenced: peripheral blood. The chain employs TRBV24-1 and TRBJ1-1; the D gene cannot be resolved reliably. The DNA sequence reads TGTGCCACCAGTGCCTTTGCGGATCGTATCTTGAACACTGAAGCTTTCTTT. Its translation is CATSAFADRILNTEAFF.